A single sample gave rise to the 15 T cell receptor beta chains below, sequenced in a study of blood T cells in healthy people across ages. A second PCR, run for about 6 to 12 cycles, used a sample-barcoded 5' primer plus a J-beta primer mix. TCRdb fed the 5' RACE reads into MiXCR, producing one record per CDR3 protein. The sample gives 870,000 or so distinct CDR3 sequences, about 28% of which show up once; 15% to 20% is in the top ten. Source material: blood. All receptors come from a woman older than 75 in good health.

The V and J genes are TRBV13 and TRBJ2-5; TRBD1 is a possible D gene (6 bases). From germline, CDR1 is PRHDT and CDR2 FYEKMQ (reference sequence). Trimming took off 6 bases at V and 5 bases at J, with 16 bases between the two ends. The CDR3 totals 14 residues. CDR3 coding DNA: TGTGCCAGCAGTTACCGAACAGGGAGTGAGACCCAGTACTTC. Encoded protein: CASSYRTGSETQYF.

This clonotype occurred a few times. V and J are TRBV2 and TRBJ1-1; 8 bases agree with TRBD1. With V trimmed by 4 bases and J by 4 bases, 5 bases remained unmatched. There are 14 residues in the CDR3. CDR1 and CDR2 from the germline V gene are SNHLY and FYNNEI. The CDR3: CASSGTQGATEAFF. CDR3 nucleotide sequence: TGTGCCAGCAGTGGGACCCAGGGGGCCACTGAAGCTTTCTTT.

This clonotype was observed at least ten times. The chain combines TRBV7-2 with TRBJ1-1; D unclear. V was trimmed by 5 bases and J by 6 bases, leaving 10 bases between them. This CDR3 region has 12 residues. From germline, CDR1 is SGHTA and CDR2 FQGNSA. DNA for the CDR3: TGTGCCAGCAGCCCTACGAGAGCTGAAGCTTTCTTT. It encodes CASSPTRAEAFF. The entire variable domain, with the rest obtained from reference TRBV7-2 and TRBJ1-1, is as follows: GAGVSQSPSNKVTEKGKDVELRCDPISGHTALYWYRQSLGQGLEFLIYFQGNSAPDKSGLPSDRFSAERTGGSVSTLTIQRTQQEDSAVYLCASSPTRAEAFFGQGTRLTVV.

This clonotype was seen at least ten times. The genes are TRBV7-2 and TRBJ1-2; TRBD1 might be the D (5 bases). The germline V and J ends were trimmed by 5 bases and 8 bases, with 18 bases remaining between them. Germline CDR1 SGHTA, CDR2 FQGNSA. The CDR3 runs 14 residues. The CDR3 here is CASSPFRTIAGYTF. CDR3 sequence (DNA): TGTGCCAGCAGCCCTTTCAGGACAATTGCCGGCTACACCTTC.

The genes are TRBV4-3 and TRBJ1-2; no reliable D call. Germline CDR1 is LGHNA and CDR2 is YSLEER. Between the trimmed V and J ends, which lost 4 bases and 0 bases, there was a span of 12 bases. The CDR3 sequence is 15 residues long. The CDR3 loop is CASSPAVGTNYGYTF. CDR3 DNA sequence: TGCGCCAGCAGCCCAGCCGTCGGCACTAACTATGGCTACACCTTC.

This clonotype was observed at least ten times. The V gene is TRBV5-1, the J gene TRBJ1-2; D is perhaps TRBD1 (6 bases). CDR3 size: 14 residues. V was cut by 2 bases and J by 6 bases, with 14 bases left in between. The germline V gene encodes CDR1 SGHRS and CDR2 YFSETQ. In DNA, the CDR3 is TGCGCCAGCAGCTTTGCGGCCAGGGGCAATGGCTACACCTTC. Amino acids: CASSFAARGNGYTF.

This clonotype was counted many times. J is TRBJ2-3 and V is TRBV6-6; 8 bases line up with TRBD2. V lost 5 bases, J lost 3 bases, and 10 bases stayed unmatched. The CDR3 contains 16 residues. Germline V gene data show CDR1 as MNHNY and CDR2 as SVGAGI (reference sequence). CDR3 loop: CASSPEGAGGTDTQYF. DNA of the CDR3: TGTGCCAGCAGTCCCGAGGGCGCGGGGGGTACAGATACGCAGTATTTT.

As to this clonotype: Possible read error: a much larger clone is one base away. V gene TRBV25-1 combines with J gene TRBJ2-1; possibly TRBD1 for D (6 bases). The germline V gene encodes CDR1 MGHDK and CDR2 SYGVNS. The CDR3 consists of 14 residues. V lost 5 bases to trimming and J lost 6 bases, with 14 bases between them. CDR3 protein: CASSCLTGVNEQFF. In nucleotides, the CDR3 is TGTGCCAGCAGTTGCTTGACAGGAGTCAATGAGCAGTTCTTC.

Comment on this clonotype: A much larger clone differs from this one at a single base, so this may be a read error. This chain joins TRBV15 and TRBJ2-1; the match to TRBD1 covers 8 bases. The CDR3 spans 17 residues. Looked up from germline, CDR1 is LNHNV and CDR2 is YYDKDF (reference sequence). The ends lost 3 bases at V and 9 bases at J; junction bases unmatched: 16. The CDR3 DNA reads TGTGCCACCAGCAGCCCCTCAACAGGGGGTGTAGACAGTGAGCAGTTCTTC. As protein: CATSSPSTGGVDSEQFF.

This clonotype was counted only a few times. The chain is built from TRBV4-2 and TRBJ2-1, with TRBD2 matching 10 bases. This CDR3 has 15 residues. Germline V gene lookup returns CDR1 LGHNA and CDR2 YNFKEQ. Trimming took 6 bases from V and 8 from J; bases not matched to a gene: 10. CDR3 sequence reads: CASSRSGGQYDEQFF. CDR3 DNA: TGTGCCAGCAGTCGTAGCGGGGGGCAGTACGATGAGCAGTTCTTC.

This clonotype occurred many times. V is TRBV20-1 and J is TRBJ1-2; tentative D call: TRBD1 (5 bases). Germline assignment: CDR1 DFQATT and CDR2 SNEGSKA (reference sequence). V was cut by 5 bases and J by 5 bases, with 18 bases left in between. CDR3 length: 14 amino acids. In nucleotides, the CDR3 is TGCAGTGCTCCCCTGACAGTGATGAATTATGGCTACACCTTC. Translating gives CSAPLTVMNYGYTF.

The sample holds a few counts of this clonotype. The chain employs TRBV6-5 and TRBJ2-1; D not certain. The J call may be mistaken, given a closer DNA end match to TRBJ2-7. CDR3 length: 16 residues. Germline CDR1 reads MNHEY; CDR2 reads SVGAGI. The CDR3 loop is CASSYSATHSYNEQYF. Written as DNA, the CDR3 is TGTGCCAGCAGTTACTCGGCCACCCACTCCTACAATGAGCAGTACTTC.

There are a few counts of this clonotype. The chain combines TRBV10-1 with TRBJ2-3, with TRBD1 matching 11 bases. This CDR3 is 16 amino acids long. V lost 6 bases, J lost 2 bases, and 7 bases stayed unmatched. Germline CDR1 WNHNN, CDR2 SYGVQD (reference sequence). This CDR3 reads CASSGTGGFYTDTQYF. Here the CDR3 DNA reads TGCGCCAGCAGCGGGACAGGGGGTTTCTACACAGATACGCAGTATTTT.

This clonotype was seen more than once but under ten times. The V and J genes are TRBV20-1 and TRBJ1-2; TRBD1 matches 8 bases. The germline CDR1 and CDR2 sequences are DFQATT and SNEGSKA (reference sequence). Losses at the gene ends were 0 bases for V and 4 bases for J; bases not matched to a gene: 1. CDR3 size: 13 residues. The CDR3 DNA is TGCAGTGCTAGAGACGGGACAGGCTATGGCTACACCTTC. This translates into CSARDGTGYGYTF.

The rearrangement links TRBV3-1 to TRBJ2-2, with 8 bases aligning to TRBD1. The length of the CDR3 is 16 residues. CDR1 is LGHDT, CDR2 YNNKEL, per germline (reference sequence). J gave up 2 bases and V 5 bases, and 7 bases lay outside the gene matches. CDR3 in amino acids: CASSAYRGDNTGELFF. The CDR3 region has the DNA TGTGCCAGCAGCGCCTACAGGGGGGATAACACCGGGGAGCTGTTTTTT.